The T cell receptor beta chain described here comes from a study of cytotoxic CD8 clonotypes in ibrutinib-treated CLL. Study information: The samples contained 255,043 productive templates on average. They also contained an average of 94,082 productive rearrangements.

This clone has more than one count but fewer than ten. No antigen is known for it. Generated by immunoSEQ multiplex PCR, the TCRdb table keeps only in-frame clones and is missing some. The data hold roughly 150,000 clones, with roughly three quarters observed a single time. Study results and limitations: Rare overall, public clonotypes shrank or held steady under therapy.

The CDR3 totals 13 residues. V lost 3 bases and J lost 3, with 7 bases in between. The germline V gene has CDR1 SGHRS and CDR2 YFSETQ. The material was PBMCs, obtained after 24 months of ibrutinib treatment. This clonotype was obtained from a human donor with chronic lymphocytic leukemia. The genes are TRBV5-1 and TRBJ1-5, with D perhaps matching TRBD1 (5 bases). The CDR3 protein is CASSWGDNQPQHF. In DNA form, the CDR3 reads TGCGCCAGCAGCTGGGGGGACAATCAGCCCCAGCATTTT.